One and the same sample provided the 25 T cell receptor beta chains below, sequenced in a study of cytomegalovirus exposure and HLA in healthy donors. The protocol was immunoSEQ multiplex PCR, while the TCRdb copy is restricted to in-frame clones and leaves out a portion. Of 65,000 to 75,000 clones listed, more than 85% were seen once; the top ten hold over 4%. Material: PBMCs. The source of these receptors is a man between 18 and 35 years old in good health and CMV-seropositive.

The CDR3 loop is CAKPLGDGYTF. The CDR3 DNA reads as TGCGCAAAGCCCTTAGGGGATGGCTACACCTTC. The gene calls are TRBV20-1 and TRBJ1-2; maybe TRBD1 (5 bases). This CDR3 spans 11 amino acids. CDR1 and CDR2 from the germline V gene are DFQATT and SNEGSKA (reference sequence).

The CDR3 spells CASMGAASYNEQFF. The CDR3 DNA reads as TGTGCCAGCATGGGGGCGGCCTCCTACAATGAGCAGTTCTTC. This chain connects TRBV2 to TRBJ2-1; tentative D call: TRBD1 (6 bases). The length of the CDR3 is 14 residues. Germline CDR1 is SNHLY and CDR2 is FYNNEI. Trimming shortened V by 7 bases and J by 0 bases, and 10 bases separated the two germline ends.

The chain carries TRBV5-1 and TRBJ1-2, with 9 bases matching TRBD1. V shed 1 base, J shed 8 bases, and the junction held 6 bases outside the gene matches. The CDR3 loop spans 14 amino acids. The germline CDR1 and CDR2 sequences are SGHRS and YFSETQ. CDR3 region: CASSLPGTGTGYTF. The CDR3 nucleotides are TGCGCCAGCAGCTTGCCTGGGACAGGGACAGGCTACACCTTC.

The CDR3 bases are TGTGCCAGCAGCGTAGAGGGGGGGCATCGGGAGACCCAGTACTTC. This encodes CASSVEGGHRETQYF. The genes are TRBV9 and TRBJ2-5, with a weak D call TRBD2 (7 bases). Germline values: CDR1 SGDLS, CDR2 YYNGEE. The CDR3 covers 15 residues. Deletions cut 0 bases from V and 5 bases from J, with 14 bases between.

The CDR3 DNA is TGCAGTGCAGATCGGTCCTACGAGCAGTACTTC. Translated: CSADRSYEQYF. The chain recombines TRBV20-1 with TRBJ2-7; D is unresolved. The CDR3 runs to 11 residues. Germline CDR1 reads DFQATT; CDR2 reads SNEGSKA (reference sequence). Between the trimmed V and J ends, which lost 6 bases and 1 base, there was a span of 7 bases.

This rearrangement joins TRBV6-4 to TRBJ2-1; 8 nucleotides line up with TRBD2. The germline V gene encodes CDR1 MRHNA and CDR2 SNTAGT. The CDR3 runs to 14 residues. Trimming cost V 6 bases and J 10 bases; bases outside gene matches: 11. The CDR3 reads CASSADSASGEQFF. The CDR3 DNA is TGTGCCAGCAGCGCTGACTCGGCTAGCGGGGAGCAGTTCTTC.

The chain is built from TRBV30 and TRBJ2-1; perhaps TRBD1 as D (5 bases). The CDR3 has 15 amino acids. CDR1 is GTSNPN, CDR2 SVGIG, per germline (reference sequence). Trimming took 3 bases from V and 5 from J, leaving 17 bases between them. The CDR3 region has the DNA TGTGCCTGGAGCCCTCAGGGCACTCCGAACAATGAGCAGTTCTTC. Its protein is CAWSPQGTPNNEQFF.

This clone occurred once. This sequence joins TRBV19 and TRBJ2-1; 8 bases are a match to TRBD1. Trimming removed 3 bases from V and 1 base from J; junction bases left unmatched: 5. Germline CDR1 reads LNHDA; CDR2 reads SQIVND (reference sequence). The CDR3 spans 16 residues. CDR3 sequence: CASSIPTGGSYNEQFF. The CDR3 DNA is TGTGCCAGTAGTATTCCCACAGGGGGATCCTACAATGAGCAGTTCTTC.

The J gene is TRBJ1-5, the V gene TRBV7-9, with 12 positions matching TRBD1. CDR1 SEHNR and CDR2 FQNEAQ come from the germline V gene (reference sequence). CDR3 length: 16 amino acids. The V segment lost 1 base and the J segment 7 bases; nucleotides outside the gene matches: 5. CDR3 sequence reads: CASSLVGDRGLQPQHF. The CDR3 region has the DNA TGTGCCAGCAGCTTAGTAGGGGACAGGGGGCTGCAGCCCCAGCATTTT.

This clone was detected only a few times. The chain employs TRBV30 and TRBJ2-7, with 12 positions matching TRBD2. The CDR3 extends over 13 amino acids. V lost 0 bases, J lost 6 bases, and 0 bases stayed unmatched. Germline V gene data show CDR1 as GTSNPN and CDR2 as SVGIG (reference sequence). The CDR3 region has the DNA TGTGCCTGGAGTGTACTAGCGGGAGGCGAGCAGTACTTC. This translates into CAWSVLAGGEQYF.

The chain links TRBV19 to TRBJ2-1, with D perhaps matching TRBD2 (6 bases). Germline-derived CDR1 and CDR2 are LNHDA and SQIVND (reference sequence). Trimming removed 5 bases at V and 1 base at J, with 12 bases between. CDR3 length equals 15 residues. Here the CDR3 reads CASSSTGSSYNEQFF. CDR3 DNA sequence: TGTGCCAGTAGTTCTACCGGGAGTTCCTACAATGAGCAGTTCTTC.

CDR3 sequence: CASSLGPNQPQHF. CDR3 nucleotide sequence: TGCGCCAGCAGCTTGGGTCCAAATCAGCCCCAGCATTTT. The rearrangement joins TRBV5-1 to TRBJ1-5; D ambiguous. The V and J ends lost 0 bases and 4 bases respectively, with 5 bases between them. CDR1 SGHRS and CDR2 YFSETQ come from the germline V gene. The CDR3 sequence is 13 residues long.

This sequence joins TRBV6-5 and TRBJ2-1, with 10 positions matching TRBD2. Germline V gene lookup returns CDR1 MNHEY and CDR2 SVGAGI. Trimming took 4 bases from V and 1 from J; bases not matched to a gene: 1. The CDR3 is 15 amino acids. CDR3 sequence reads: CASSSSGGSYNEQFF. The DNA for the CDR3 is TGTGCCAGCAGTTCTAGCGGGGGTTCCTACAATGAGCAGTTCTTC.

The rearrangement joins TRBV30 to TRBJ2-5, with 8 bases matching TRBD2. The CDR3 loop spans 15 amino acids. Germline V CDR1 and CDR2: GTSNPN, SVGIG (reference sequence). The J segment lost 2 bases and the V segment lost 0 bases, leaving 5 bases of the junction unmatched. The CDR3 loop is CAWSVTSGSQETQYF. The CDR3 DNA is TGTGCCTGGAGTGTTACTAGCGGATCACAAGAGACCCAGTACTTC. The complete variable domain, with remaining parts taken from reference TRBV30 and TRBJ2-5, reads SQTIHQWPATLVQPVGSPLSLECTVEGTSNPNLYWYRQAAGRGLQLLFYSVGIGQISSEVPQNLSASRPQDRQFILSSKKLLLSDSGFYLCAWSVTSGSQETQYFGPGTRLLVL.

V gene TRBV27 combines with J gene TRBJ2-7; D call uncertain. The V gene lost 5 bases and the J gene lost 2 bases, with 16 bases spanning the gap. The CDR3 is 15 residues long. CDR1 is MNHEY, CDR2 SMNVEV, per germline (reference sequence). The CDR3 nucleotides are TGTGCCAGCAGTCCCCCCTCAGTCCACCCCTACGAGCAGTACTTC. Protein product: CASSPPSVHPYEQYF.

V usage is TRBV6-1 and J usage is TRBJ1-3; TRBD1 agrees at 10 bases. This CDR3 spans 14 amino acids. CDR1 and CDR2 from the germline V gene are MNHNS and SASEGT. V lost 4 bases, J lost 7 bases, and 4 bases stayed unmatched. CDR3 amino acids: CASSADRGRNTIYF. The CDR3 DNA follows: TGTGCCAGCAGTGCCGACAGGGGGCGGAACACCATATATTTT.

This clone was seen only once. The chain couples TRBV5-1 to TRBJ2-2, with D unresolved. The V gene lost 5 bases and the J gene lost 0 bases, with 14 bases spanning the gap. CDR1 and CDR2 (germline): SGHRS, YFSETQ. This CDR3 spans 16 amino acids. The CDR3 region is CASSPRSIANTGELFF. DNA for the CDR3: TGCGCCAGCAGTCCCAGAAGTATCGCGAACACCGGGGAGCTGTTTTTT.

In this sample, this clone turned up once. The chain couples TRBV30 to TRBJ2-3; 7 nucleotides agree with TRBD1. The CDR3 has 14 residues. The junction had 4 bases not matched to a gene; V was cut back by 3 bases and J by 1 base. Germline-derived CDR1 and CDR2 are GTSNPN and SVGIG (reference sequence). In DNA form, the CDR3 reads TGTGCCTGGAGCGGCCAGGGGGGCACAGATACGCAGTATTTT. It encodes CAWSGQGGTDTQYF.

The CDR3 loop is CASSFLAGGPSYRNEQFF. The CDR3 DNA sequence: TGTGCCAGCAGCTTCCTAGCGGGAGGCCCAAGCTATAGAAATGAGCAGTTCTTC. The V gene is TRBV7-2, the J gene TRBJ2-1; 11 bases match TRBD2. Germline V gene lookup returns CDR1 SGHTA and CDR2 FQGNSA. The CDR3 length is 18 residues. J gave up 7 bases and V 3 bases, and 14 bases lay outside the gene matches.

CDR3 bases: TGTGCCAGCAGTTTAAATGGGGCTAATGGATTTAATGGCTACACCTTC. Its translation is CASSLNGANGFNGYTF. This sequence joins TRBV28 and TRBJ1-2; a weak D match, TRBD1 (5 bases). The CDR3 consists of 16 residues. The germline V gene encodes CDR1 MDHEN and CDR2 SYDVKM. The germline V and J ends were trimmed by 2 bases and 6 bases, with 19 bases remaining between them.

The rearrangement uses TRBV7-6 and TRBJ2-6; 9 bases are shared with TRBD1. V gave up 5 bases and J gave up 0 bases; unmatched junction bases: 11. The CDR3 totals 19 residues. CDR1 SGHVS and CDR2 FNYEAQ come from the germline V gene. CDR3 nucleotides: TGTGCCAGCAGCGGCGGGACAGGGTTAGCAGGCTCTGGGGCCAACGTCCTGACTTTC. It codes for CASSGGTGLAGSGANVLTF.

The gene calls are TRBV10-1 and TRBJ1-2; D unclear. V lost 2 bases and J 2 bases, leaving 6 bases between the germline ends. The CDR3 has 13 amino acids. CDR1 and CDR2 (germline): WNHNN, SYGVQD (reference sequence). The chain's CDR3 is CASSEAGNYGYTF. CDR3 in DNA: TGCGCCAGCAGTGAGGCAGGAAACTATGGCTACACCTTC.

The rearrangement uses TRBV6-1 and TRBJ1-5, with D perhaps matching TRBD1 (6 bases). The CDR3 runs 15 residues. V lost 8 bases and J lost 5, with 19 bases in between. Germline CDR1 MNHNS, CDR2 SASEGT. CDR3 bases: TGTGCCAGCCAGACTGGGACACTCCTTGATCAGCCCCAGCATTTT. Its translation: CASQTGTLLDQPQHF.

The count of this clone is one. CDR3 region: CASSQNRGPYEQYF. The CDR3 nucleotides are TGCGCCAGCAGCCAAAACAGGGGGCCCTACGAGCAGTACTTC. The chain is built from TRBV4-1 and TRBJ2-7; 9 bases agree with TRBD1. The ends lost 2 bases at V and 2 bases at J; junction bases unmatched: 1. The CDR3 runs 14 residues. Germline CDR1 reads MGHRA; CDR2 reads YSYEKL.

V and J are TRBV15 and TRBJ1-5; 8 bases agree with TRBD1. Trimming removed 1 base from V and 1 base from J; junction bases left unmatched: 3. The CDR3 sequence is 16 residues long. Germline CDR1 LNHNV, CDR2 YYDKDF (reference sequence). The CDR3 region is CATSRADRGSNQPQHF. The CDR3 nucleotides are TGTGCCACCAGCAGAGCCGACAGGGGAAGCAATCAGCCCCAGCATTTT.